The TCR beta chain described here comes from a study of shared clonotypes between healthy human individuals. Broader study findings: When naive CD4 clonotypes were compared across a few donors, 4% to 6.5% were shared. Some clonotypes were shared by all four sorted-subset donors, while others were not shared. The non-shared ones had lower generation probabilities than the shared ones.

The donor cohort consisted entirely of Caucasian adults residing in Nashville, Tennessee. The input for sorted-subset replicate PCRs was approximately 190 ng DNA, about 29,000 T cell genomes. The assay was immunoSEQ multiplex PCR, and TCRdb's table has in-frame clones only and misses some. The sample records some 500,000 clones, roughly 95% being singletons. About this clone itself: Its antigen is as yet unknown.

Specimen: naive CD4+ T cells sorted from blood. Subset in this sample: CD45RA+ positively selected. The TCR was taken from a woman under 40 in good health.

In DNA, the CDR3 is TGTGCCAGCTCACCCCTCGACGACACCGGGGAGCTGTTTTTT. Its protein product is CASSPLDDTGELFF. V and J are TRBV18 and TRBJ2-2; D gene ambiguous. Germline-derived CDR1 and CDR2 are KGHSH and LQKENI. This CDR3 comprises 14 residues. V lost 3 bases and J lost 3, with 8 bases in between.